These 9 T cell receptor beta chains share one sample of origin, sequenced in a study of cytomegalovirus exposure and HLA in healthy donors. With 60 Vbeta and 13 Jbeta primers, the PCR was carried out. Clones were sequenced by immunoSEQ multiplex PCR, and TCRdb holds only the in-frame ones, with some missing. This repertoire shows approximately 240,000 clones, about 89% found once; its top ten account for 0.9% to 1.1%. Material: PBMCs. These receptors all stem from a woman aged 18-29 years in good health and CMV-seronegative.

The chain carries TRBV5-1 and TRBJ2-7, with 10 bases fitting TRBD1. The V segment lost 4 bases and the J segment 5 bases; nucleotides outside the gene matches: 12. Germline assignment: CDR1 SGHRS and CDR2 YFSETQ. There are 16 residues in the CDR3. CDR3 in amino acids: CASSPSGTGVFHEQYF. CDR3 nucleotide sequence: TGCGCCAGCAGCCCCTCCGGGACAGGGGTGTTCCACGAGCAGTACTTC.

The chain employs TRBV10-3 and TRBJ2-1; 10 bases map to TRBD2. The CDR3 has 14 amino acids. V gave up 5 bases and J gave up 4 bases; unmatched junction bases: 2. Germline-derived CDR1 and CDR2 are ENHRY and SYGVKD. The CDR3 region is CAISRGLAYNEQFF. DNA for the CDR3: TGTGCCATCAGTAGGGGACTAGCGTACAATGAGCAGTTCTTC.

The chain employs TRBV5-6 and TRBJ1-2; the match to TRBD1 covers 8 bases. The trim removed 7 bases at V and 0 bases at J, leaving 20 bases unmatched. The CDR3 contains 19 residues. Germline V gene lookup returns CDR1 SGHDT and CDR2 YYEEEE. CDR3 amino acids: CASCPQTGVSSRANYGYTF. The CDR3 DNA sequence: TGTGCCAGCTGCCCCCAGACAGGGGTCTCTTCCCGAGCTAACTATGGCTACACCTTC.

This sequence joins TRBV11-2 and TRBJ2-3, with D tentatively TRBD2 (7 bases). There are 15 residues in the CDR3. CDR1 and CDR2 from the germline V gene are SGHAT and FQNNGV. V was trimmed by 5 bases and J by 1 base, leaving 13 bases between them. The CDR3 DNA is TGTGCCAGCAGCACGGGGGGCCTTGGCACAGATACGCAGTATTTT. Protein sequence: CASSTGGLGTDTQYF.

In this sample, this clone turned up once. The chain recombines TRBV9 with TRBJ2-5; TRBD2 is a possible D gene (5 bases). The CDR3 is 11 amino acids. Trimming stripped 4 bases from V and 5 bases from J, with 6 bases between. The V gene's germline CDR1 is SGDLS and CDR2 YYNGEE. The CDR3 spells CASSTGETQYF. The CDR3 nucleotides read TGTGCCAGCAGCACGGGGGAGACCCAGTACTTC.

This chain links TRBV7-9 with TRBJ2-7, with D possibly being TRBD2 (6 bases). CDR3 length: 16 amino acids. V was clipped by 5 bases and J by 3 bases, with 20 bases between them. CDR1 and CDR2 (germline): SEHNR, FQNEAQ (reference sequence). CDR3: CASSAINPGLYYEQYF. The CDR3 coding sequence is TGTGCCAGCAGCGCCATAAATCCGGGACTTTACTACGAGCAGTACTTC.

The V and J genes are TRBV4-2 and TRBJ2-7; D possibly corresponds to TRBD1 (5 bases). This CDR3 spans 15 amino acids. Germline CDR1 and CDR2: LGHNA and YNFKEQ. The V end was cut by 0 bases, the J end by 5 bases, with 14 bases between. CDR3 sequence (DNA): TGTGCCAGCAGCCAAGAGGGGCAAGGGTCGCACGAGCAGTACTTC. Its translation: CASSQEGQGSHEQYF.

The chain uses TRBV7-7 and TRBJ2-5; 7 positions agree with TRBD2. The CDR3 consists of 13 residues. The ends lost 2 bases at V and 5 bases at J; junction bases unmatched: 2. The germline V gene encodes CDR1 SSHAT and CDR2 FNYEAQ (reference sequence). The CDR3 nucleotides are TGTGCCAGCAGCTTACTCGGGGGGGAGACCCAGTACTTC. Translation: CASSLLGGETQYF. Combining the CDR3 with reference TRBV7-7 and TRBJ2-5 gives the whole variable domain GAGVSQSPRYKVTKRGQDVTLRCDPISSHATLYWYQQALGQGPEFLTYFNYEAQPDKSGLPSDRFSAERPEGSISTLTIQRTEQRDSAMYRCASSLLGGETQYFGPGTRLLVL.

The chain has TRBV10-3 and TRBJ2-1; D not certain. The germline V gene encodes CDR1 ENHRY and CDR2 SYGVKD. V gave up 6 bases and J gave up 8 bases, with 11 bases separating them. This CDR3 has 12 amino acids. CDR3 in amino acids: CAISPTQDEQFF. The DNA of the CDR3 is TGTGCCATCAGCCCGACCCAGGATGAGCAGTTCTTC.